This entry lists 14 T cell receptor beta chains sequenced from one sample in a study of shared clonotypes between healthy human individuals. Clones were sequenced by immunoSEQ multiplex PCR, and TCRdb holds only the in-frame ones, with some missing. The sample consists of over a million clones, approximately 96% of them appearing once. The sample comprised naive CD4+ T cells sorted from blood. Noted subset: CD45RA+ positively selected. These receptors were collected from a man aged 25-45 years in good health.

The chain is built from TRBV30 and TRBJ1-4; D is unresolved. The CDR3 sequence is 13 residues long. Germline V gives CDR1 GTSNPN, CDR2 SVGIG (reference sequence). V was cut by 2 bases and J by 8 bases, with 12 bases left in between. Here the CDR3 reads CAWSMEELEKLFF. CDR3 DNA sequence: TGTGCCTGGAGTATGGAGGAATTGGAAAAACTGTTTTTT.

To note about this clone: This same CDR3 is encoded by further DNA sequences in the sample. The V call is TRBV6-5, the J call TRBJ1-5; D is possibly TRBD1 (6 bases). Trimming left V 5 bases short and J 2 bases short, with 13 bases between. The germline CDR1 and CDR2 sequences are MNHEY and SVGAGI. This CDR3 comprises 15 residues. CDR3 amino acids: CASSKTGSGNQPQHF. As DNA, the CDR3 is TGTGCCAGCAGTAAAACAGGGAGCGGCAATCAGCCCCAGCATTTT.

This clone occurred once. The chain recombines TRBV29-1 with TRBJ2-7, with 9 bases lining up with TRBD2. This CDR3 comprises 16 residues. After removal of 5 bases from V and 2 bases from J, the junction contained 13 bases not matched to a gene. The germline V gene has CDR1 SQVTM and CDR2 ANQGSEA. In DNA, the CDR3 is TGCAGCGTTCGGGGGGTTGATAGCGGGAGTACCTACGAGCAGTACTTC. This encodes CSVRGVDSGSTYEQYF.

The V call is TRBV29-1, the J call TRBJ2-7; 11 positions match TRBD2. Germline CDR1 is SQVTM and CDR2 is ANQGSEA. Trimming cost V 6 bases and J 1 base; bases outside gene matches: 5. There are 14 residues in the CDR3. This chain's CDR3 is CSVGPSGRSYEQYF. The CDR3 DNA reads as TGCAGCGTCGGCCCTAGCGGGAGGTCCTACGAGCAGTACTTC.

The rearrangement uses TRBV7-9 and TRBJ2-7, with TRBD2 as a possible D gene (5 bases). With 5 bases removed from V and 3 bases from J, the gap between germline ends came to 14 bases. The CDR3 spans 14 residues. Per the germline V gene, CDR1 is SEHNR and CDR2 is FQNEAQ (reference sequence). The CDR3 coding sequence is TGTGCCAGCAGCACAACTAGAATCTACTACGAGCAGTACTTC. This codes for CASSTTRIYYEQYF. The full variable domain, its missing parts supplied by reference TRBV7-9 and TRBJ2-7, is DTGVSQNPRHKITKRGQNVTFRCDPISEHNRLYWYRQTLGQGPEFLTYFQNEAQLEKSRLLSDRFSAERPKGSFSTLEIQRTEQGDSAMYLCASSTTRIYYEQYFGPGTRLTVT.

V and J are TRBV5-1 and TRBJ1-4; 7 bases match TRBD1. The CDR3 consists of 13 residues. Unmatched junction bases numbered 6, after V lost 5 bases and J lost 8 bases. Germline V CDR1 and CDR2: SGHRS, YFSETQ. The CDR3 DNA reads as TGCGCCAGCAGTTGGGACAGTGTCGAAAAACTGTTTTTT. This codes for CASSWDSVEKLFF.

This clone was detected once. The genes are TRBV9 and TRBJ1-5, with TRBD1 as a possible D gene (5 bases). Germline V gene data show CDR1 as SGDLS and CDR2 as YYNGEE. V was cut by 0 bases and J by 3 bases, with 7 bases left in between. This CDR3 has 14 amino acids. The CDR3 nucleotides read TGTGCCAGCAGCGTAGGGGGGTTCAATCAGCCCCAGCATTTT. Residues: CASSVGGFNQPQHF.

The rearrangement joins TRBV6-5 to TRBJ2-7, with unresolved D. Trimming removed 6 bases at V and 2 bases at J, with 14 bases between. From germline, CDR1 is MNHEY and CDR2 SVGAGI. The CDR3 has 14 residues. CDR3 sequence reads: CASSRDLQTYEQYF. The CDR3 bases are TGTGCCAGCAGCCGTGACTTGCAGACCTACGAGCAGTACTTC.

The genes are TRBV4-2 and TRBJ1-2; D uncertain. Germline V gene lookup returns CDR1 LGHNA and CDR2 YNFKEQ. The CDR3 has 13 residues. Trimming removed 1 base from V and 7 bases from J, with 10 bases in between. CDR3 region: CASSQVLESGYTF. The CDR3 nucleotides read TGTGCCAGCAGCCAAGTACTCGAGAGTGGCTACACCTTC.

The rearrangement links TRBV9 to TRBJ2-2, with 9 positions matching TRBD1. The germline V gene has CDR1 SGDLS and CDR2 YYNGEE. The length of the CDR3 is 16 residues. V was pared by 4 bases and J by 7 bases, with 11 bases of the junction left unmatched. For the CDR3, the DNA is TGTGCCAGCAGCACCACCGGGACAGGGTTGGGCGGGGAGCTGTTTTTT. Protein sequence: CASSTTGTGLGGELFF.

The chain links TRBV20-1 to TRBJ2-5; D is unclear. Germline-derived CDR1 and CDR2 are DFQATT and SNEGSKA (reference sequence). CDR3 length: 11 amino acids. V lost 3 bases and J lost 0, with 2 bases in between. CDR3 residues: CSARNQETQYF. In DNA, the CDR3 is TGCAGTGCTAGGAACCAAGAGACCCAGTACTTC.

The rearrangement uses TRBV21-1 and TRBJ2-1. TRBV21-1 is a listed pseudogene. The CDR3 covers 16 residues. This CDR3 reads CASSKRTGTSGGKQFF. The CDR3, as DNA: TGTGCCAGCAGCAAACGCACCGGGACCAGTGGCGGTAAGCAGTTCTTC.

The chain links TRBV30 to TRBJ2-5; 8 positions match TRBD2. This CDR3 has 17 amino acids. Germline-derived CDR1 and CDR2 are GTSNPN and SVGIG (reference sequence). Trimming took 2 bases from V and 4 from J; bases not matched to a gene: 15. The CDR3 DNA reads TGTGCCTGGAGTACTCGCGGGAGGTCCCCATTTATAGAGACCCAGTACTTC. Protein product: CAWSTRGRSPFIETQYF. The complete variable domain, with remaining parts taken from reference TRBV30 and TRBJ2-5, reads SQTIHQWPATLVQPVGSPLSLECTVEGTSNPNLYWYRQAAGRGLQLLFYSVGIGQISSEVPQNLSASRPQDRQFILSSKKLLLSDSGFYLCAWSTRGRSPFIETQYFGPGTRLLVL.

The V and J genes are TRBV29-1 and TRBJ2-7; 8 bases map to TRBD1. CDR1 and CDR2 (germline): SQVTM, ANQGSEA. J was trimmed by 3 bases and V by 5 bases; bases with no gene match: 0. This CDR3 has 11 amino acids. CDR3 loop: CSVTGGYEQYF. CDR3 in DNA: TGCAGCGTTACAGGGGGCTACGAGCAGTACTTC.